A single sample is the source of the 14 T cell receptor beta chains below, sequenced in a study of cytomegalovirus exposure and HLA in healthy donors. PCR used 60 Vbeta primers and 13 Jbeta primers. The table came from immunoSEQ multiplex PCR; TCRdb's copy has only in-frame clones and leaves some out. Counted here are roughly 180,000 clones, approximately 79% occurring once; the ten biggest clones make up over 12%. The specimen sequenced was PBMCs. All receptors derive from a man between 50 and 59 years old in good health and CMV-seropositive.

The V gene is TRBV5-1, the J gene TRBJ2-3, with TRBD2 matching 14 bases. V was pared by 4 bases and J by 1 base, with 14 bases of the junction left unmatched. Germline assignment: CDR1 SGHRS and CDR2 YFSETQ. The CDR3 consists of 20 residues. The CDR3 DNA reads TGCGCCAGCAGCCCCGGACTAGCGGGGGGCGTCTTTATCCGCACAGATACGCAGTATTTT. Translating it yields CASSPGLAGGVFIRTDTQYF. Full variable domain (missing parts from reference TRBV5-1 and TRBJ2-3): KAGVTQTPRYLIKTRGQQVTLSCSPISGHRSVSWYQQTPGQGLQFLFEYFSETQRNKGNFPGRFSGRQFSNSRSEMNVSTLELGDSALYLCASSPGLAGGVFIRTDTQYFGPGTRLTVL.

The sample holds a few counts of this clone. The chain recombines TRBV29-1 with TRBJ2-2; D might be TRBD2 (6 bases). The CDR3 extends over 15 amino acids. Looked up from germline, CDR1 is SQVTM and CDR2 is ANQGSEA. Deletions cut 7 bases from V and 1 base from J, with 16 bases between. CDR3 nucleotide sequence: TGCAGCGCGGAGGGTGCGGACCAGAACACCGGGGAGCTGTTTTTT. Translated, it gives CSAEGADQNTGELFF.

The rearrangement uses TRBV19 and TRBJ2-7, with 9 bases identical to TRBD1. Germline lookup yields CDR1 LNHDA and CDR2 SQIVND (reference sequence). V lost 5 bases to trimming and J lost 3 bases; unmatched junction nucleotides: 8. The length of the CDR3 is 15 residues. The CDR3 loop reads CASSLPPTGGYEQYF. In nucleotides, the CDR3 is TGTGCCAGTAGTCTTCCTCCGACAGGGGGCTACGAGCAGTACTTC.

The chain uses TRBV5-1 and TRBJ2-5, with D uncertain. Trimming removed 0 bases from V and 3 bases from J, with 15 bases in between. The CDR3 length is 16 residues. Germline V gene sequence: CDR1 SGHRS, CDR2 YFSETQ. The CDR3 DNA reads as TGCGCCAGCAGCTTGGCCAATCTGGGCCAGAAAGAGACCCAGTACTTC. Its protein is CASSLANLGQKETQYF.

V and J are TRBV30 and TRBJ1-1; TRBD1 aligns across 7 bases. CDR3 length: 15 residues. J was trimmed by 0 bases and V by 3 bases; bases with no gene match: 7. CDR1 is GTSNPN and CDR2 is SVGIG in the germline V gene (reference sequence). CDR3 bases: TGTGCCTGGAGCAGGGGGAAGGTTGTGAACACTGAAGCTTTCTTT. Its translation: CAWSRGKVVNTEAFF.

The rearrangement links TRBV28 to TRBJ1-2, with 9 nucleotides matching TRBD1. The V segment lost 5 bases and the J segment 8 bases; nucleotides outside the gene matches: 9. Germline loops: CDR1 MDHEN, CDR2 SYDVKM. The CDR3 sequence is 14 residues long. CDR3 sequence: CASSTPGTGIGYTF. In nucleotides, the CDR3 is TGTGCCAGCAGTACCCCCGGGACAGGGATCGGCTACACCTTC.

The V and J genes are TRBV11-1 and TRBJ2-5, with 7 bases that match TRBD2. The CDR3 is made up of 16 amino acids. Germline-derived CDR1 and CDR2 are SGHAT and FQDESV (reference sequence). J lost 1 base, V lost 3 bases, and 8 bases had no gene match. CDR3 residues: CASSFHQRGLQETQYF. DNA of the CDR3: TGTGCCAGCAGCTTCCACCAGCGGGGACTCCAAGAGACCCAGTACTTC.

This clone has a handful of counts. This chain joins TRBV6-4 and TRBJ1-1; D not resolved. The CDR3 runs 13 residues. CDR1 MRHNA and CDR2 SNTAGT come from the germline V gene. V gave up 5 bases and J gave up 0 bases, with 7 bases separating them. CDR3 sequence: CASSYGMNTEAFF. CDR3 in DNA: TGTGCCAGCAGTTACGGTATGAACACTGAAGCTTTCTTT.

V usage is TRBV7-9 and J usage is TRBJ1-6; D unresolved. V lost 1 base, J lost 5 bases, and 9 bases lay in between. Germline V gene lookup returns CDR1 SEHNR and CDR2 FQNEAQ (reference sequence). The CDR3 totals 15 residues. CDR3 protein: CASSLGGVNNSPLHF. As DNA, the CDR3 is TGTGCCAGCAGCTTAGGGGGAGTTAATAATTCACCCCTCCACTTT.

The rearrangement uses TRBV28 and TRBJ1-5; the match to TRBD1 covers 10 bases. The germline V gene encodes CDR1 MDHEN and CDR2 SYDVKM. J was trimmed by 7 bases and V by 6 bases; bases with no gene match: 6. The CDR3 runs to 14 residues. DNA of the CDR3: TGTGCCAGCAGCTGGGACAGGGGCTGGCAGCCCCAGCATTTT. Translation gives CASSWDRGWQPQHF.

DNA of the CDR3: TGTGCCAGCAGCTTAACGAGTAATGAGCAGTTCTTC. Translating it yields CASSLTSNEQFF. This chain connects TRBV7-9 to TRBJ2-1, with unresolved D. Trimming took off 2 bases at V and 7 bases at J, with 6 bases between the two ends. Per germline, CDR1 SEHNR and CDR2 FQNEAQ (reference sequence). CDR3 length: 12 residues.

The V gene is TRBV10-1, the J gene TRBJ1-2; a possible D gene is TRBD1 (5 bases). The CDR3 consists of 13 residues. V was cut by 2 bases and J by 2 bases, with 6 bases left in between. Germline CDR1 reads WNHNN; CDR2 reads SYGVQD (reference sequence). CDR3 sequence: CASSEAGNYGYTF. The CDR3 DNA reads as TGCGCCAGCAGTGAGGCAGGGAACTATGGCTACACCTTC.

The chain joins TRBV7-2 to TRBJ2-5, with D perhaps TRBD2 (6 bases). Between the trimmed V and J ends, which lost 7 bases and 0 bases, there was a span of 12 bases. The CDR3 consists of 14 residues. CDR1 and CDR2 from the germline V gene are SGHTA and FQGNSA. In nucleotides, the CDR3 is TGTGCCAGCAAACGGGAGCTTTACCAAGAGACCCAGTACTTC. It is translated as CASKRELYQETQYF.

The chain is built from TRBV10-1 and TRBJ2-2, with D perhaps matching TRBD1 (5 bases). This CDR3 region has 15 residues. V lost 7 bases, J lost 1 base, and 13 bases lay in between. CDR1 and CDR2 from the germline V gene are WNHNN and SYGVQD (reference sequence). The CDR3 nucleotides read TGCGCCAGCACCCCAGGGATGGTGAACACCGGGGAGCTGTTTTTT. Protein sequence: CASTPGMVNTGELFF.